This T cell receptor beta chain was recorded in a study of blood T cell repertoires in COVID-19. Study background: There were acute and convalescent COVID-19 samples, and they came from the United States, Italy and Spain. Nucleic acid was either cDNA or gDNA, and it came from T cells, B-cell-depleted T cells, or PBMCs.

Source study methods: Reference gene primers were amplified, and this amplification served to estimate nucleated cell counts. Clones were sequenced by immunoSEQ multiplex PCR, and TCRdb holds only the in-frame ones, with some missing. V and J calls and clone size are as listed in that table; D and trimming were resolved from the DNA. The table lists under 150,000 clones, 80% to 85% of them singletons. This CDR3 comprises 11 residues. The V gene's germline CDR1 is MGHDK and CDR2 SYGVNS. V was cut by 7 bases and J by 6 bases, with 9 bases left in between. The sequencing sample was made of peripheral blood. The sequence derives from a woman aged 60 to 75 with acute or convalescent COVID-19. The gene calls are TRBV25-1 and TRBJ1-2; D remains ambiguous. Here the CDR3 reads CASNSFNGYTF. The DNA of the CDR3 is TGTGCCAGCAACTCCTTCAATGGCTACACCTTC.